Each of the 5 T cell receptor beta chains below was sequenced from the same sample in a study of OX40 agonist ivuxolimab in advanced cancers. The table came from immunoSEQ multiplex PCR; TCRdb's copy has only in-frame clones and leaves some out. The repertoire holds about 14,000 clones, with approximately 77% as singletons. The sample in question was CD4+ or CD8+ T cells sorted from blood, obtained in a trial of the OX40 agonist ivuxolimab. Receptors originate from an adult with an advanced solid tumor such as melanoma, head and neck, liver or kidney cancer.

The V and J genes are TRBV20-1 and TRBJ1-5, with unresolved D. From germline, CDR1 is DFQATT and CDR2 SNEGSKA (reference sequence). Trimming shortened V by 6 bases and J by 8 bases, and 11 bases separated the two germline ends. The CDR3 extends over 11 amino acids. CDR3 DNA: TGCAGTGCCTCGGGTTTGGAGCCCCAGCATTTT. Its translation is CSASGLEPQHF.

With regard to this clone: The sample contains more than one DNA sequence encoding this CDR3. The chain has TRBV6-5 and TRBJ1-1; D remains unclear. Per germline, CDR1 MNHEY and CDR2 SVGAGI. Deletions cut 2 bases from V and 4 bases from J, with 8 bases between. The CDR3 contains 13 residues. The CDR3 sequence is CASSYGVGTEAFF. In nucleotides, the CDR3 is TGTGCCAGCAGTTACGGGGTCGGCACTGAAGCTTTCTTT.

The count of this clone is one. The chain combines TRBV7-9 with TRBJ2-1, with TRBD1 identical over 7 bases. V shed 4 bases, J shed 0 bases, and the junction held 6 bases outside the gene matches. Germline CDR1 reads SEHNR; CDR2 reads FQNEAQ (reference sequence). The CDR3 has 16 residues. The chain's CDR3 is CASSSQGVSSYNEQFF. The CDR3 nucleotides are TGTGCCAGCAGCTCCCAGGGGGTCAGCTCCTACAATGAGCAGTTCTTC.

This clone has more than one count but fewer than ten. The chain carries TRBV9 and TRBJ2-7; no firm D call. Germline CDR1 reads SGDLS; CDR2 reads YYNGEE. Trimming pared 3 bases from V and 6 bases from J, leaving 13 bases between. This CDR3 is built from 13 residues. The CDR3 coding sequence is TGTGCCAGCAGCGCCCTAACCTCGGGCGAGCAGTACTTC. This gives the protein CASSALTSGEQYF.

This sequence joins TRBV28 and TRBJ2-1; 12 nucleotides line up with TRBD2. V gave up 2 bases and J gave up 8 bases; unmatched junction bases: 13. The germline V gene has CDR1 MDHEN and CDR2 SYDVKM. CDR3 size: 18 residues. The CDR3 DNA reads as TGTGCCAGCAGTTTAGGGGGGGCCCGGGGACTAGCGGGTGATGAGCAGTTCTTC. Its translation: CASSLGGARGLAGDEQFF. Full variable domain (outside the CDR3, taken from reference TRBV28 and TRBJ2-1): DVKVTQSSRYLVKRTGEKVFLECVQDMDHENMFWYRQDPGLGLRLIYFSYDVKMKEKGDIPEGYSVSREKKERFSLILESASTNQTSMYLCASSLGGARGLAGDEQFFGPGTRLTVL.